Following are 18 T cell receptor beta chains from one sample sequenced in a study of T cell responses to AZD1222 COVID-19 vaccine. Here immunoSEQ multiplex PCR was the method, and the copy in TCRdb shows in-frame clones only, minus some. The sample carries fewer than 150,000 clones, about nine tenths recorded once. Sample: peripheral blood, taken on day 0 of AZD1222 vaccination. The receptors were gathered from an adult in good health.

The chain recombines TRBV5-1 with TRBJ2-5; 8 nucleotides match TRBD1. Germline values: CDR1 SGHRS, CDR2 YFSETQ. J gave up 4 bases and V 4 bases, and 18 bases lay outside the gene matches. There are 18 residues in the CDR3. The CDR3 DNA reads TGCGCCAGCAGCATCCCGGACAGGGTTTTCGATAGTTTAGAGACCCAGTACTTC. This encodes CASSIPDRVFDSLETQYF.

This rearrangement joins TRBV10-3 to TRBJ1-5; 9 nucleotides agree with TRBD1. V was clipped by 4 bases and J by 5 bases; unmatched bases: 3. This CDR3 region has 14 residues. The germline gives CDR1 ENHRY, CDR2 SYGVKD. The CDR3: CAISAGQGHQPQHF. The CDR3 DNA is TGTGCCATCAGTGCGGGACAGGGCCATCAGCCCCAGCATTTT.

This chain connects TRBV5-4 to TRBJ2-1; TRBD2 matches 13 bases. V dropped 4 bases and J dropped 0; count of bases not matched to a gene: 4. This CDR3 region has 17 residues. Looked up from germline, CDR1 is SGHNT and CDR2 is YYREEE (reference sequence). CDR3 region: CASSGLAGASSYNEQFF. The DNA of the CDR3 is TGTGCCAGCAGCGGACTAGCGGGAGCGAGCTCCTACAATGAGCAGTTCTTC.

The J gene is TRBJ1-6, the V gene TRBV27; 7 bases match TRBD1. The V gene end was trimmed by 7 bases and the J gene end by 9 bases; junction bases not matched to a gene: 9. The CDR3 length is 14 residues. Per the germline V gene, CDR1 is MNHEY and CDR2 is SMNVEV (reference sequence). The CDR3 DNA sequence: TGTGCCAGCACCATCGGGACAGATGCTTCACCCCTCCACTTT. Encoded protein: CASTIGTDASPLHF.

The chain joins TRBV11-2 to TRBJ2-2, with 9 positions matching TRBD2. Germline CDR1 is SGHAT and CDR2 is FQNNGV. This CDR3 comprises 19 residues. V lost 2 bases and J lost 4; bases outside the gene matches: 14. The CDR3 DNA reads TGTGCCAGCAGCTTATGGGGTTTGTTGGCGGGAGGGTTCACCGGGGAGCTGTTTTTT. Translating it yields CASSLWGLLAGGFTGELFF.

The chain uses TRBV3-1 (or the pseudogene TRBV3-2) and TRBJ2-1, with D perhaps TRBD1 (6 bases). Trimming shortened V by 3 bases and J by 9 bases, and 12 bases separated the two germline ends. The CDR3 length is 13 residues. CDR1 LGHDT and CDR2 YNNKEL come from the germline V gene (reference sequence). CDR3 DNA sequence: TGTGCCAGCAGCCAGGGGGCGTGGGTTGAGCAGTTCTTC. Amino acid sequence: CASSQGAWVEQFF.

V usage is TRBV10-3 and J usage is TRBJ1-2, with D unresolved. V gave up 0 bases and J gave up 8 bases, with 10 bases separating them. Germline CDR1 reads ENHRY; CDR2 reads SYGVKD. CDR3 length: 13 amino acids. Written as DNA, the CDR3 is TGTGCCATCAGTGAGTCGCAGGACGCCGGCTACACCTTC. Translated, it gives CAISESQDAGYTF.

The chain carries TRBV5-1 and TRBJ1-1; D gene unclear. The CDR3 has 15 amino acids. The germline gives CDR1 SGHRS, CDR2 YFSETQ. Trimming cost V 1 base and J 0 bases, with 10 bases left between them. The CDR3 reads CASSLKPDLNTEAFF. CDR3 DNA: TGCGCCAGCAGCTTGAAGCCGGATTTGAACACTGAAGCTTTCTTT. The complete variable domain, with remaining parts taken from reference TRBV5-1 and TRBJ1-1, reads KAGVTQTPRYLIKTRGQQVTLSCSPISGHRSVSWYQQTPGQGLQFLFEYFSETQRNKGNFPGRFSGRQFSNSRSEMNVSTLELGDSALYLCASSLKPDLNTEAFFGQGTRLTVV.

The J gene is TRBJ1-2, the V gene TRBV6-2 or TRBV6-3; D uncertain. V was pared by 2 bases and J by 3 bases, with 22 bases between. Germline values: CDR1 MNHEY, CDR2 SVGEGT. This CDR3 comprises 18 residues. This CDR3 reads CASSYHPFGLIPYYGYTF. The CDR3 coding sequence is TGTGCCAGCAGTTACCACCCGTTCGGGCTCATCCCCTACTATGGCTACACCTTC.

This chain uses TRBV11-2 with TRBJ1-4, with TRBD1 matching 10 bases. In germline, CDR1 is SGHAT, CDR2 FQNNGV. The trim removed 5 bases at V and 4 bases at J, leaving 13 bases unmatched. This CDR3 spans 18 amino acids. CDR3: CASSRTPGTGEDNEKLFF. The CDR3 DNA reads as TGTGCCAGCAGCAGAACTCCTGGGACAGGGGAAGATAATGAAAAACTGTTTTTT.

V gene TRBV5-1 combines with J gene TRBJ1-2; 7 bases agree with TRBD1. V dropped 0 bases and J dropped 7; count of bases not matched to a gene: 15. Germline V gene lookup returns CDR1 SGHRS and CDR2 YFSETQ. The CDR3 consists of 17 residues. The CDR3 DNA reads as TGCGCCAGCAGCTTGGATGTAAGGGGGCAAGGGGGACGTGGCTACACCTTC. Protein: CASSLDVRGQGGRGYTF. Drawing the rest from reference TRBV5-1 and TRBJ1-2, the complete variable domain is KAGVTQTPRYLIKTRGQQVTLSCSPISGHRSVSWYQQTPGQGLQFLFEYFSETQRNKGNFPGRFSGRQFSNSRSEMNVSTLELGDSALYLCASSLDVRGQGGRGYTFGSGTRLTVV.

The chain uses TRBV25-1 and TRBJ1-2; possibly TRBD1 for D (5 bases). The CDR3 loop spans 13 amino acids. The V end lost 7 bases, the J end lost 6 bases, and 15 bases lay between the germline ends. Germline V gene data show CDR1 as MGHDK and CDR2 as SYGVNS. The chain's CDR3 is CASTNWGTNGYTF. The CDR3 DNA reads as TGTGCCAGCACTAATTGGGGGACGAATGGCTACACCTTC.

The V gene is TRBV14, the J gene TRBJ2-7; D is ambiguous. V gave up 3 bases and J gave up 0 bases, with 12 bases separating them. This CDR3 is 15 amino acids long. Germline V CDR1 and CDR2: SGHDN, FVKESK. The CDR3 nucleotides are TGTGCCAGCAGCCAGAGCAGCCGGAGCTCCTACGAGCAGTACTTC. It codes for CASSQSSRSSYEQYF.

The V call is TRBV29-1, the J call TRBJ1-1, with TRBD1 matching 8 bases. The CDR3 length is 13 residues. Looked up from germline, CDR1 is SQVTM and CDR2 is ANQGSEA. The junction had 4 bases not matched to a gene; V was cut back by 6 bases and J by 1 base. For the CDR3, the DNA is TGCAGCGTCGGACAGGGATCGAACACTGAAGCTTTCTTT. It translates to CSVGQGSNTEAFF.

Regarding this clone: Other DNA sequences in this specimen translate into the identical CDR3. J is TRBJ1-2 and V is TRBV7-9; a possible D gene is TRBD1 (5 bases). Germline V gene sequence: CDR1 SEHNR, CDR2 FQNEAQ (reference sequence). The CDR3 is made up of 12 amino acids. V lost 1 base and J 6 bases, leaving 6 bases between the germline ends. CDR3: CASSLGGDGYTF. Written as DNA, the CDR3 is TGTGCCAGCAGCTTAGGGGGCGATGGCTACACCTTC.

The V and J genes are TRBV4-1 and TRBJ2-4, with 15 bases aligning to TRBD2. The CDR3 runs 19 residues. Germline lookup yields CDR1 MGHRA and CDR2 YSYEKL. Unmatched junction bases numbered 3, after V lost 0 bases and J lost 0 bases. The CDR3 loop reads CASSQEGLAGGLAKNIQYF. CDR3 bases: TGCGCCAGCAGCCAAGAGGGACTAGCGGGGGGTCTAGCCAAAAACATTCAGTACTTC.

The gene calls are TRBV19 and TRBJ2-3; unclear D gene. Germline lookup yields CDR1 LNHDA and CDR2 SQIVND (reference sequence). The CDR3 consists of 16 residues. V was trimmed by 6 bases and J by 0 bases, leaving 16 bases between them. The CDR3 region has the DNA TGTGCCAGTAGCCCGGCTCTCCTGGGGAGCACAGATACGCAGTATTTT. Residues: CASSPALLGSTDTQYF.

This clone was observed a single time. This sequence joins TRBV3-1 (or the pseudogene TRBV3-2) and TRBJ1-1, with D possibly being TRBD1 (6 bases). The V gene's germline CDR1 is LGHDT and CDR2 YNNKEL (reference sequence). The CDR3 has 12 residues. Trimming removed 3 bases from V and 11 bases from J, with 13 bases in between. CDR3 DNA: TGTGCCAGCAGCCAGGGGGCTCTCACCGCTTTCTTT. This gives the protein CASSQGALTAFF.